This T cell receptor (beta chain) was identified in a study of T cells after yellow fever vaccination. About the study: Low-cell-number fractions underwent preparation using SMART-Seq v4 Ultra Low Input.

Study results and limitations: Abundant clonotypes from the bulk population could get into FACS-sorted repertoires as contaminants. Post-booster repertoires again held most primary-vaccination clones (roughly 95% CD4, 88% CD8).

The sample holds a few counts of this clonotype. Its antigen is still unknown. TCRdb re-called the 5' RACE reads with MiXCR, one entry per CDR3 protein. The sample contains approximately 580,000 distinct CDR3 sequences, around 16% of which appear only once. This receptor was taken from a man aged 18 to 35 who received the YFV17D yellow fever vaccine. This specimen consisted of PBMCs, obtained 5 to 6 days after the first yellow fever vaccination.

In DNA, the CDR3 is TGCGCCAGCTTCCCGGGACTAGCGGGGTCTGAGACCCAGTACTTC. Residues: CASFPGLAGSETQYF. V usage is TRBV5-1 and J usage is TRBJ2-5, with 13 bases fitting TRBD2. Germline lookup yields CDR1 SGHRS and CDR2 YFSETQ. This CDR3 region has 15 residues. Trimming cost V 7 bases and J 5 bases; bases outside gene matches: 8.